This is a list of T cell receptor beta chains from one sample in a study of blood T cell repertoires in COVID-19. The assay was immunoSEQ multiplex PCR, and TCRdb's table has in-frame clones only and misses some. The table lists around 170,000 clones, about 84% of them singletons. Specimen: PBMCs or T cells enriched from blood (not recorded which). These receptors originate from a man aged 45-65 years who had recovered from COVID-19. The CDR3 runs from the conserved cysteine through the conserved F or W. The order of the fields is CDR3 protein, CDR3 DNA, clone size, D gene, J gene, V gene. D genes are given only for firm matches. Size tells how often a clone was seen (once, few, many) or the class of an expanded clone, and some rows leave it out.

CDR3 protein: CASSQNGLKAQYF
CDR3 DNA: TGTGCCAGCAGCCAAAACGGTCTGAAAGCGCAGTATTTT
clone size: few
D gene: -
J gene: TRBJ2-3
V gene: TRBV3-1/TRBV3-2

CDR3 protein: CAISSGPESPLHF
CDR3 DNA: TGTGCCATCAGCTCGGGTCCGGAGTCACCCCTCCACTTT
clone size: -
D gene: -
J gene: TRBJ1-6
V gene: TRBV10-3

CDR3 protein: CASSMFGGSYEQYF
CDR3 DNA: TGTGCCAGTAGTATGTTCGGGGGGAGCTACGAGCAGTACTTC
clone size: -
D gene: TRBD2
J gene: TRBJ2-7
V gene: TRBV19

CDR3 protein: CASSQEPGNYGYTF
CDR3 DNA: TGTGCCAGCAGCCAAGAACCGGGGAACTATGGCTACACCTTC
clone size: -
D gene: -
J gene: TRBJ1-2
V gene: TRBV3-1/TRBV3-2

CDR3 protein: CASSLRSGGSGELFF
CDR3 DNA: TGCGCCAGCAGTTTACGGTCAGGAGGGTCCGGGGAGCTGTTTTTT
clone size: -
D gene: -
J gene: TRBJ2-2
V gene: TRBV5-1

CDR3 protein: CATAGPTGGEAFF
CDR3 DNA: TGCGCCACCGCGGGCCCAACAGGGGGTGAAGCTTTCTTT
clone size: medium-sized
D gene: TRBD1
J gene: TRBJ1-1
V gene: TRBV5-1

CDR3 protein: CASSQDRLAQETQYF
CDR3 DNA: TGCGCCAGCAGCCAAGATAGACTAGCTCAAGAGACCCAGTACTTC
clone size: -
D gene: TRBD2
J gene: TRBJ2-5
V gene: TRBV4-3

CDR3 protein: CASSQDAQQGARQYF
CDR3 DNA: TGCGCCAGCAGCCAAGATGCTCAGCAGGGGGCGAGGCAGTACTTC
clone size: -
D gene: TRBD1
J gene: TRBJ2-7
V gene: TRBV4-3

CDR3 protein: CASSQDRPSGADTQYF
CDR3 DNA: TGTGCCAGCAGCCAAGACAGGCCTAGCGGGGCAGATACGCAGTATTTT
clone size: -
D gene: TRBD2
J gene: TRBJ2-3
V gene: TRBV3-1/TRBV3-2

CDR3 protein: CASSLGGGAFSNYGYTF
CDR3 DNA: TGCGCCAGCAGCTTGGGAGGTGGGGCCTTTTCTAACTATGGCTACACCTTC
clone size: once
D gene: -
J gene: TRBJ1-2
V gene: TRBV5-1

CDR3 protein: CASSPGPEQFF
CDR3 DNA: TGTGCCAGCAGCCCCGGTCCCGAGCAGTTCTTC
clone size: -
D gene: -
J gene: TRBJ2-1
V gene: TRBV11-2

CDR3 protein: CASTPSGALLEQYF
CDR3 DNA: TGCGCCAGCACCCCGAGCGGGGCCCTCCTGGAGCAGTACTTC
clone size: -
D gene: TRBD2
J gene: TRBJ2-7
V gene: TRBV5-1

CDR3 protein: CASSSTYGLAGYYNEQFF
CDR3 DNA: TGCGCCAGCAGCTCGACCTACGGGTTAGCGGGATACTACAATGAGCAGTTCTTC
clone size: -
D gene: TRBD2
J gene: TRBJ2-1
V gene: TRBV5-1

CDR3 protein: CAWSRDRGSDTQYF
CDR3 DNA: TGTGCCTGGAGTCGGGACAGGGGTTCAGATACGCAGTATTTT
clone size: -
D gene: TRBD1
J gene: TRBJ2-3
V gene: TRBV30

CDR3 protein: CASSYSGQMNTEAFF
CDR3 DNA: TGTGCCAGCAGTTACTCGGGACAGATGAACACTGAAGCTTTCTTT
clone size: -
D gene: TRBD1
J gene: TRBJ1-1
V gene: TRBV6-5

CDR3 protein: CASSLGTGENYEQYF
CDR3 DNA: TGTGCTAGCAGCCTTGGCACCGGGGAGAACTACGAGCAGTACTTC
clone size: -
D gene: -
J gene: TRBJ2-7
V gene: TRBV7-7

CDR3 protein: CASSLLNRGELFF
CDR3 DNA: TGTGCCAGCAGCTTATTAAACAGGGGGGAACTGTTCTTC
clone size: -
D gene: TRBD1
J gene: TRBJ2-1
V gene: TRBV7-2

CDR3 protein: CASNGGITEAFF
CDR3 DNA: TGTGCCAGCAATGGGGGGATCACTGAAGCTTTCTTT
clone size: -
D gene: -
J gene: TRBJ1-1
V gene: TRBV2

CDR3 protein: CASYRGGLAKNIQYF
CDR3 DNA: TGTGCCAGCTATCGGGGGGGGCTAGCCAAAAACATTCAGTACTTC
clone size: once
D gene: TRBD2
J gene: TRBJ2-4
V gene: TRBV6-5

CDR3 protein: CASTLTGDGYTF
CDR3 DNA: TGTGCCAGCACCCTGACAGGGGATGGCTACACCTTC
clone size: -
D gene: TRBD1
J gene: TRBJ1-2
V gene: TRBV2